The 14 T cell receptor beta chains presented below share a single source sample, sequenced in a study of cytomegalovirus exposure and HLA in healthy donors (dated by TCRdb to about 2017). The library was produced with the immunoSEQ multiplex PCR assay. A mixture of 60 forward primers for TCR Vbeta segments and 13 reverse primers for TCR Jbeta segments was used in the multiplex PCR. Here the immuneACCESS table is served through TCRdb, limited to in-frame sequences with V and J called. Missing clones are a known gap in these copies; in checked studies unresolved V genes cover under half, and the rest lacks a known reason. A total of 70,000 to 85,000 clones appear in this sample, under 65% of them only once. 4% to 5.5% of the sample lies in the top ten. Input material: PBMCs. The receptors were sampled from a male donor in good health and CMV-seropositive.

The rearrangement links TRBV2 to TRBJ1-2, with 7 bases that match TRBD1. The CDR3 has 13 amino acids. Germline CDR1 reads SNHLY; CDR2 reads FYNNEI. Germline trimming cut 7 bases from V and 14 bases from J; bases unmatched to any gene: 16. In DNA, the CDR3 is TGTGCCAGCACTCCCCCGGGACAGCCTCCTCTAACCTTC. Its protein product is CASTPPGQPPLTF.

J is TRBJ1-1 and V is TRBV7-9; 9 bases match TRBD1. V dropped 2 bases and J dropped 2; count of bases not matched to a gene: 12. The CDR3 covers 18 residues. CDR1 and CDR2 (germline): SEHNR, FQNEAQ (reference sequence). The CDR3 protein is CASSLRPGTGRTNTEAFF. CDR3 DNA sequence: TGTGCCAGCAGCTTAAGACCCGGGACAGGGAGAACAAACACTGAAGCTTTCTTT.

This clone was recorded a few times. This chain joins TRBV27 and TRBJ1-5, with a tentative D call TRBD1 (6 bases). Per the germline V gene, CDR1 is MNHEY and CDR2 is SMNVEV (reference sequence). Trimming shortened V by 6 bases and J by 4 bases, and 13 bases separated the two germline ends. The CDR3 extends over 14 amino acids. The CDR3 sequence: CASSPNQGNQPQHF. CDR3 bases: TGTGCCAGCAGCCCGAACCAGGGGAATCAGCCCCAGCATTTT.

This chain links TRBV11-1 with TRBJ2-7; 10 bases agree with TRBD2. CDR1 SGHAT and CDR2 FQDESV come from the germline V gene (reference sequence). CDR3 size: 18 residues. The V and J ends lost 5 bases and 0 bases, in that order; junction bases with no gene match: 13. The CDR3 sequence is CASSQSVSGRTGSYEQYF. The CDR3 DNA sequence: TGTGCCAGCAGCCAAAGTGTTAGCGGGAGGACGGGCTCCTACGAGCAGTACTTC.

The V call is TRBV12-5, the J call TRBJ2-2; 12 bases fit TRBD2. J gave up 0 bases and V 0 bases, and 14 bases lay outside the gene matches. The CDR3 spans 22 residues. Germline CDR1 and CDR2: LGHNT and FRNRAP. CDR3 sequence reads: CASGLVYPLTSGGNANTGELFF. In DNA, the CDR3 is TGTGCTAGTGGTTTGGTCTACCCTTTGACTAGCGGGGGTAACGCGAACACCGGGGAGCTGTTTTTT.

The V call is TRBV4-3, the J call TRBJ2-3; 8 nucleotides agree with TRBD2. The junction had 11 bases not matched to a gene; V was cut back by 2 bases and J by 4 bases. The CDR3 runs to 17 residues. Germline CDR1 reads LGHNA; CDR2 reads YSLEER. CDR3 DNA sequence: TGCGCCAGCAGCCAACTATCAGGGGCCGGGGGGGCAGATACGCAGTATTTT. Its translation: CASSQLSGAGGADTQYF.

The gene calls are TRBV30 and TRBJ2-7; possible D gene TRBD2, 6 bases. The V end was cut by 5 bases, the J end by 4 bases, with 6 bases between. CDR1 and CDR2 from the germline V gene are GTSNPN and SVGIG (reference sequence). This CDR3 is built from 10 residues. The CDR3 nucleotides read TGTGCCTGGGGGAGGTACGAGCAGTACTTC. Translating it yields CAWGRYEQYF.

This chain connects TRBV13 to TRBJ2-2, with TRBD2 as a possible D gene (5 bases). CDR3 size: 16 residues. Trimming pared 3 bases from V and 1 base from J, leaving 12 bases between. Per germline, CDR1 PRHDT and CDR2 FYEKMQ (reference sequence). The CDR3 bases are TGTGCCAGCAGCTTTATTACGGGAAAGAACACCGGGGAGCTGTTTTTT. As protein: CASSFITGKNTGELFF.

The gene calls are TRBV5-6 and TRBJ1-2; maybe TRBD1 (5 bases). Trimming removed 4 bases at V and 5 bases at J, with 12 bases between. Germline V gene data show CDR1 as SGHDT and CDR2 as YYEEEE. This CDR3 comprises 13 residues. The CDR3 DNA reads TGTGCCAGCAGCCTCGGGGGGGGTTATGGCTACACCTTC. It specifies CASSLGGGYGYTF.

DNA for the CDR3: TGTGCCAGTAGTACCGGGACTAGGACCGGGGAGCTGTTTTTT. This codes for CASSTGTRTGELFF. The V gene is TRBV19, the J gene TRBJ2-2; 8 bases are shared with TRBD2. J lost 5 bases, V lost 4 bases, and 3 bases had no gene match. The CDR3 runs 14 residues. From germline, CDR1 is LNHDA and CDR2 SQIVND (reference sequence).

V gene TRBV7-2 combines with J gene TRBJ2-3; 8 bases match TRBD2. The V gene end was trimmed by 5 bases and the J gene end by 0 bases; junction bases not matched to a gene: 7. The length of the CDR3 is 16 residues. Germline V gives CDR1 SGHTA, CDR2 FQGNSA. In nucleotides, the CDR3 is TGTGCCAGCAGCCCTAGCGGGCAACTTAGCACAGATACGCAGTATTTT. Translating gives CASSPSGQLSTDTQYF.

This clone was seen only a few times. The chain carries TRBV30 and TRBJ1-3, with D perhaps matching TRBD1 (5 bases). This CDR3 contains 15 residues. Deletions cut 3 bases from V and 0 bases from J, with 12 bases between. Looked up from germline, CDR1 is GTSNPN and CDR2 is SVGIG (reference sequence). DNA for the CDR3: TGTGCCTGGAGCGCGGGGCCCCGCTCTGGAAACACCATATATTTT. This encodes CAWSAGPRSGNTIYF.

The chain carries TRBV15 and TRBJ1-1, with D unclear. V was trimmed by 0 bases and J by 10 bases, leaving 6 bases between them. The germline CDR1 and CDR2 sequences are LNHNV and YYDKDF (reference sequence). The CDR3 contains 11 residues. This CDR3 reads CATSRDYGAFF. CDR3 in DNA: TGTGCCACCAGCAGAGATTACGGAGCTTTCTTT.

This clone has a handful of counts. The chain recombines TRBV4-1 with TRBJ1-4, with D unclear. The CDR3 sequence is 14 residues long. V gave up 4 bases and J gave up 4 bases, with 10 bases separating them. Germline CDR1 reads MGHRA; CDR2 reads YSYEKL. CDR3 protein: CASSPNSLNEKLFF. DNA for the CDR3: TGCGCCAGCAGCCCGAACAGTCTTAATGAAAAACTGTTTTTT.